This entry is about one TCR beta chain. Its antigen is still unknown. No much larger clonotype is one base removed from it; base qualities were not supplied. High-throughput TCRbeta CDR3 sequencing of frozen genomic DNA was performed by immunoSEQ, with PCR amplification, mapping, bias correction and internal controls included. Turning to the authors' computational methods: Only productive rearrangements were retained, with each unique TCRbeta sequence defined by its CDR3 nucleotide sequence together with its V and J gene. For classification of a sequence as donor-reactive, at least 5-fold expansion in CFSE-low cells relative to unstimulated pre-transplant cells and a frequency of at least 0.01% were required. To ensure at least 90% detection power, minimum frequency thresholds were set for each subject based on that subject's lowest-template unstimulated sample. Jensen-Shannon divergence between the top 1000 TCRbeta sequences after and before transplant was used to measure repertoire turnover. Two-sided Fisher's exact tests were used to test for changes in the detection of donor-reactive sequences. TCRdb retrieved this table from immuneACCESS and kept in-frame rearrangements only. Not all clones are present; in checked studies, unresolved V genes account for under half, and no reason is known for the remainder. V and J calls and clone size are copied from that table; D and trimming were computed from the DNA. The sample table lists some 40,000 clones, about 86% of them with a count of one. The ten largest clones capture approximately 2.7% of the sample.

From its cysteine to its phenylalanine, the CDR3 spans 15 amino acids. Only CDR3 DNA remains: 45 bases, in frame from the first base. Via the germline V gene, CDR1 is SGHTA and CDR2 FQGNSA. From V the trimming removes 10 bases and from J it removes 1 base, while the gene matches leave 12 bases of the junction unaccounted for. The data belong to a study of T cell clones after liver transplantation (dated by TCRdb to between 2018 and 2021). With regard to the full study: Samples were obtained from ITN030ST, a randomized trial in which withdrawal of immunosuppression was attempted within 2 years of liver transplantation. Donor-reactive T cell clones were identified by TCRbeta sequencing after a pre-transplant mixed lymphocyte reaction and then tracked in post-transplant blood. As an antigen-independent comparator for donor-reactive sequences, third party-reactive TCRbeta sequences were also identified from pre-transplant MLRs. Three of the eight recipients were HCV-positive; the others were transplanted for non-autoimmune, non-viral indications. No induction therapy was given to the subjects, and standard immunosuppression was administered until randomization at 12-24 months post-transplant. Tolerance meant complete immunosuppression withdrawal for at least one year without liver enzymes rising beyond twice the upper limit of normal. Blood samples were taken pre-transplant, pre-randomization before withdrawal, and post-randomization after full withdrawal or failed withdrawal. The studied cohort comprised 8 liver transplant recipients, 3 classified as tolerant and 5 as non-tolerant.

On the study overall, not on this receptor specifically: The decline in donor-reactive sequences exceeded the decline in third party-reactive sequences, suggesting partial antigen-specific deletion that was unrelated to withdrawal success. In two subjects, low numbers of available donor cells limited the measurable donor-reactive repertoire. Conclusions were preliminary, limited by small, heterogeneous patient numbers and non-standardized post-transplant time points. After accounting for repertoire turnover, donor-reactive detection was significantly reduced in 7 of 8 subjects for CD4 and 8 of 8 for CD8. Because allograft tissue specimens were not available, migration of donor-reactive T cells into the graft, rather than deletion, may have occurred. A significant post-transplant decrease in circulating donor-reactive CD4 TCRbeta sequences was observed in most of the 8 subjects, irrespective of tolerance or HCV status.

Thawed unstimulated PBMCs were stained for CD3, CD4 and CD8 and FACS-sorted into CD3+CD4+ and CD3+CD8+ populations. Each of the 8 studied subjects was randomized to immunosuppression withdrawal. Genomic DNA was isolated with the Qiagen DNeasy Blood and Tissue Kit. This sequence uses TRBV7-2 and TRBJ2-7; 8 junctional bases match TRBD1. This specimen consisted of CD4+ T cells from blood, obtained 24 months after liver transplant. The sequence derives from a human patient who received a liver transplant. Following a transplant, some T cells may be graft donor cells, not patient cells. The CDR3 loop reads CATILGQGASYEQYF. The nucleotide sequence is TGTGCCACCATACTGGGGCAGGGGGCTTCCTACGAGCAGTACTTC.